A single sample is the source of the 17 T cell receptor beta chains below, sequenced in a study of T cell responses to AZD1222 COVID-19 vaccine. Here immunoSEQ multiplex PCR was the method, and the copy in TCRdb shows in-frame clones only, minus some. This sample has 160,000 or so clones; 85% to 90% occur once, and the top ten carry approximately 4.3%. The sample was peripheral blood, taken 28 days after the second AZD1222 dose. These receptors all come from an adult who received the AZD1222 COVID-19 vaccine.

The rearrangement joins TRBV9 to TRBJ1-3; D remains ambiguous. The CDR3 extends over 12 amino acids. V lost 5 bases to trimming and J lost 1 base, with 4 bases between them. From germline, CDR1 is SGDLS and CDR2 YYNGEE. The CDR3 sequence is CASRGSGNTIYF. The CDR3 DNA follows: TGTGCCAGCAGGGGTTCTGGAAACACCATATATTTT.

As DNA, the CDR3 is TGCGCCAGCAGCTTTCGATCCGGGACAAGTGGGCCCCCAGATACGCAGTATTTT. Encoded protein: CASSFRSGTSGPPDTQYF. V and J are TRBV4-1 and TRBJ2-3; a possible D gene is TRBD1 (6 bases). The germline V gene encodes CDR1 MGHRA and CDR2 YSYEKL. V was clipped by 5 bases and J by 4 bases, with 25 bases between them. CDR3 size: 18 residues.

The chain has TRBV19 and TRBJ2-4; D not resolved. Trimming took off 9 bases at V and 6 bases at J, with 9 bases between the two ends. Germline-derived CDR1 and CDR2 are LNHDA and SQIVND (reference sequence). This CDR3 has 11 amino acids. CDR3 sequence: CASGYRNIQYF. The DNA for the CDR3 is TGTGCCAGCGGCTATCGAAACATTCAGTACTTC. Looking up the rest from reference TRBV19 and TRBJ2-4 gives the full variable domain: DGGITQSPKYLFRKEGQNVTLSCEQNLNHDAMYWYRQDPGQGLRLIYYSQIVNDFQKGDIAEGYSVSREKKESFPLTVTSAQKNPTAFYLCASGYRNIQYFGAGTRLSVL.

For the CDR3, the DNA is TGTGCCACCAGCAGAGATGGCAGAGGAAACACCATATATTTT. The encoded protein is CATSRDGRGNTIYF. The V gene is TRBV15, the J gene TRBJ1-3; D gene unclear. This CDR3 spans 14 amino acids. Germline V gene lookup returns CDR1 LNHNV and CDR2 YYDKDF (reference sequence). Deletions cut 0 bases from V and 4 bases from J, with 7 bases between.

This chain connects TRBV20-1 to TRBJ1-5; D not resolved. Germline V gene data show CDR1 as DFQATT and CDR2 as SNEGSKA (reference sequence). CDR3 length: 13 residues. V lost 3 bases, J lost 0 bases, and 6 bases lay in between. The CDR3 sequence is CSASQPSNQPQHF. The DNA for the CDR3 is TGCAGTGCTAGTCAGCCTAGCAATCAGCCCCAGCATTTT.

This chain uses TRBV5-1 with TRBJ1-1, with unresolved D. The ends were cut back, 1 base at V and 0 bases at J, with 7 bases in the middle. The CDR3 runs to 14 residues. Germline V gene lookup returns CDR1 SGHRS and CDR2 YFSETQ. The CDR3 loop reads CASSLRVMNTEAFF. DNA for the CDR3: TGCGCCAGCAGCTTGAGAGTTATGAACACTGAAGCTTTCTTT. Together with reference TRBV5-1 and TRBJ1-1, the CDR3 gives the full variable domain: KAGVTQTPRYLIKTRGQQVTLSCSPISGHRSVSWYQQTPGQGLQFLFEYFSETQRNKGNFPGRFSGRQFSNSRSEMNVSTLELGDSALYLCASSLRVMNTEAFFGQGTRLTVV.

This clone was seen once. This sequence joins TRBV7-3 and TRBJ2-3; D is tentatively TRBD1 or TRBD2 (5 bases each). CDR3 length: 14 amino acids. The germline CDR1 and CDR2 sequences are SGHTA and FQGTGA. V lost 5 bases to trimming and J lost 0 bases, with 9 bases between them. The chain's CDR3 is CASSLGPSTDTQYF. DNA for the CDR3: TGTGCCAGCAGCCTGGGACCTAGCACAGATACGCAGTATTTT.

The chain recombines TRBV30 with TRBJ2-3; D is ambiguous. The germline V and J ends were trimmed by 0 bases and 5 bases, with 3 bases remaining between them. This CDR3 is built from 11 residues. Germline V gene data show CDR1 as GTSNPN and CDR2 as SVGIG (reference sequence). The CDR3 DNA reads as TGTGCCTGGAGTGTGCTAGATACGCAGTATTTT. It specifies CAWSVLDTQYF. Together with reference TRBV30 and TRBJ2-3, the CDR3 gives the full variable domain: SQTIHQWPATLVQPVGSPLSLECTVEGTSNPNLYWYRQAAGRGLQLLFYSVGIGQISSEVPQNLSASRPQDRQFILSSKKLLLSDSGFYLCAWSVLDTQYFGPGTRLTVL.

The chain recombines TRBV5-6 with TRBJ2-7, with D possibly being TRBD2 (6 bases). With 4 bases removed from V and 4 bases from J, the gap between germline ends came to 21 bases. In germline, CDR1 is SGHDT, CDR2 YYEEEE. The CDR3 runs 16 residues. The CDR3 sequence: CASSPWRRGTGYEQYF. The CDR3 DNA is TGTGCCAGCAGCCCGTGGAGGAGGGGTACGGGGTACGAGCAGTACTTC.

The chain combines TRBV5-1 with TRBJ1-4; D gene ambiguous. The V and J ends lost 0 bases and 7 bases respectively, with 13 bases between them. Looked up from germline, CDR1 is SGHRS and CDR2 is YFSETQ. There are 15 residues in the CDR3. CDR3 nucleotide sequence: TGCGCCAGCAGCTTGGAGATCGGGGTTGGTGAAAAACTGTTTTTT. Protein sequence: CASSLEIGVGEKLFF.

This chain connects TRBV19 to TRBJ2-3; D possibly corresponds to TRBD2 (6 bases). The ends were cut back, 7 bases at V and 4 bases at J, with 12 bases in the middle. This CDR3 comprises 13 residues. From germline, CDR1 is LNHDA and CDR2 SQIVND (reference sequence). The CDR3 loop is CASTLRGADTQYF. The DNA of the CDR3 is TGTGCCAGTACCCTGCGGGGAGCAGATACGCAGTATTTT. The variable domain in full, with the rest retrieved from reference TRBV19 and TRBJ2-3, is DGGITQSPKYLFRKEGQNVTLSCEQNLNHDAMYWYRQDPGQGLRLIYYSQIVNDFQKGDIAEGYSVSREKKESFPLTVTSAQKNPTAFYLCASTLRGADTQYFGPGTRLTVL.

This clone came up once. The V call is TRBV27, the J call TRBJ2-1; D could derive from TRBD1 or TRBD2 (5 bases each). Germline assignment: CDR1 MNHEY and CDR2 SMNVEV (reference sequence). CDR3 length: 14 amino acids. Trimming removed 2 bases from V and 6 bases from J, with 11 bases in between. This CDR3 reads CASSLTRGFNEQFF. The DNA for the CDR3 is TGTGCCAGCAGTTTAACGAGGGGTTTCAATGAGCAGTTCTTC.

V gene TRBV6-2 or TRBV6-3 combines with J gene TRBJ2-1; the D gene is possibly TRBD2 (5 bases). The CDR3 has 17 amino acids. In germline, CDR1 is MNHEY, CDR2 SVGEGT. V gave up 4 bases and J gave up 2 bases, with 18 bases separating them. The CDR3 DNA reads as TGTGCCAGCAGTTCCGGGAACCTTTTACAACCCTACAATGAGCAGTTCTTC. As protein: CASSSGNLLQPYNEQFF.

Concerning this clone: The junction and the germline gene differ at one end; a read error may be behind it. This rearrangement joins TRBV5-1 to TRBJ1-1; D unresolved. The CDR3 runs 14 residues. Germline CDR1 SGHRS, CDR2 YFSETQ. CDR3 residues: CASSLGFGNTEAFF. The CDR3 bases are TGCGCCAGCAGTTTGGGATTTGGAAACACTGAAGCTTTCTTT.

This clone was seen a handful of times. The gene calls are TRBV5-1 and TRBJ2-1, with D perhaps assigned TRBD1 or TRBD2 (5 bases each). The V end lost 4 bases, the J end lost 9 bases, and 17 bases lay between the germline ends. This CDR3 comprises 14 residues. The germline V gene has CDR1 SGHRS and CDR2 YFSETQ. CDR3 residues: CASSRGAGKTEQFF. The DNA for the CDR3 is TGCGCCAGCAGCCGGGGAGCAGGGAAGACTGAGCAGTTCTTC.

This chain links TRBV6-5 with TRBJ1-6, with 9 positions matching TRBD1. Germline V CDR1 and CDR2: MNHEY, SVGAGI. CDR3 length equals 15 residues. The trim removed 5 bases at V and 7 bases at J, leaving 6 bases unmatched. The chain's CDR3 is CASSNRDRENSPLHF. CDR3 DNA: TGTGCCAGCAGTAACCGGGACAGGGAGAATTCACCCCTCCACTTT.

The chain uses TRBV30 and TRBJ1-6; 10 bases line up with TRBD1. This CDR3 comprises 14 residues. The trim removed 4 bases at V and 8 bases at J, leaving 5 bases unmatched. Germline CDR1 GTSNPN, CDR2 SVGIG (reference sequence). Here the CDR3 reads CAWKLGTGDSPLHF. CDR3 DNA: TGTGCCTGGAAGTTGGGGACAGGGGATTCACCCCTCCACTTT. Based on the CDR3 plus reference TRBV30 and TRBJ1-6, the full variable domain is SQTIHQWPATLVQPVGSPLSLECTVEGTSNPNLYWYRQAAGRGLQLLFYSVGIGQISSEVPQNLSASRPQDRQFILSSKKLLLSDSGFYLCAWKLGTGDSPLHFGNGTRLTVT.